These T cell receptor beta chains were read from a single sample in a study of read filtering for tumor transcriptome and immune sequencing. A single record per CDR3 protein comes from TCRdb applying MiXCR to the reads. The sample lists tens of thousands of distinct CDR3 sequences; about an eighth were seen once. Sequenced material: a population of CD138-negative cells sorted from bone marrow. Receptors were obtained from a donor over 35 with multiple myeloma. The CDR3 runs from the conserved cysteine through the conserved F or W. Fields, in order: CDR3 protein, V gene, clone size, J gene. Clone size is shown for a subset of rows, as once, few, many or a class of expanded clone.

CSARDGSGGSWTEAFF | TRBV20-1 | many | TRBJ1-1
CASSIGLAGDREQFF | TRBV19 | many | TRBJ2-1
CASSRDVGDNTQYF | TRBV2 | many | TRBJ2-3
CASTVIPGRYNEQFF | TRBV6-2/TRBV6-3 | medium-sized | TRBJ2-1
CASSPSSPNTGELFF | TRBV18 | few | TRBJ2-2
CASSKYPGGRETQYF | TRBV21-1 | many | TRBJ2-5
CASSSTTSGPQETQYF | TRBV7-2 | many | TRBJ2-5
CASSKVAQGGYEQYF | TRBV13 | many | TRBJ2-7
CASTTRGSIWPQHF | TRBV28 | many | TRBJ1-5
CASSPRRTRAVYEQYF | TRBV6-6 | few | TRBJ2-7
CASTLGGVNQPQHF | TRBV7-2 | many | TRBJ1-5
CATNRDARGNTIYF | TRBV10-3 | many | TRBJ1-3
CAISESPGLSSGRSTDTQYF | TRBV10-3 | many | TRBJ2-3
CASRPRGQTYEQYF | TRBV6-2/TRBV6-3 | many | TRBJ2-7
CSVATGGVKNIQYF | TRBV29-1 | many | TRBJ2-4
CASSSGQGGETQYF | TRBV5-1 | many | TRBJ2-5
CASSRRGQPQHF | TRBV5-6 | many | TRBJ1-5
CSARRGSNEQFF | TRBV20-1 | . | TRBJ2-1